Only one count was recorded for the clone carrying this TCR beta chain. Antigen unknown. This record comes from a study of cytomegalovirus exposure and HLA in healthy donors. Study-wide findings and caveats: The tendency of first-cohort TCR clusters to co-occur in the 120 or so validation repertoires was the finding of a later analysis.

The assay was immunoSEQ multiplex PCR, and TCRdb's table has in-frame clones only and misses some. The table includes over 60,000 clones, approximately 95% detected once. Trimming cost V 6 bases and J 8 bases, with 8 bases left between them. Germline V gene lookup returns CDR1 MNHEY and CDR2 SVGAGI. The CDR3 is 11 residues long. The sequence came from a man between 18 and 35 years old in good health and CMV-seronegative. The chain joins TRBV6-5 to TRBJ1-3; D remains unclear. Sequenced: PBMCs. CDR3 residues: CASRAVDTIYF. As DNA, the CDR3 is TGTGCCAGCAGGGCGGTGGACACCATATATTTT.